One T cell receptor beta chain is described in this entry. The antigen remains unidentified. The CDR3 has 14 residues. V trimming: 5 bases; J trimming: 4 bases; junction bases outside the gene matches: 5. Germline-derived CDR1 and CDR2 are SNHLY and FYNNEI. This entry belongs to a study of graft-versus-host responses after intestinal transplantation. Study-level information: Tacrolimus plus steroids were given to all recipients for roughly 3 years, preceded by anti-thymocyte globulin induction.

Sequencing used immunoSEQ multiplex PCR; TCRdb keeps in-frame clones, though not all of them. The profile shows some 96,000 clones, approximately 84% of them singletons. Study-level findings and limits: Researchers found peak circulating GvH clone levels linked to early post-transplant HvG declines. The authors found GvH clones in recipient marrow, some appearing first in ileum or blood. Allografts carried high graft-versus-host to host-versus-graft clonal ratios in patients having graft-donor T cell macrochimerism.

The clonotype was recovered from a human donor who was the organ donor for an intestinal transplant. The starting material was unstimulated CD4+ T cells sorted from spleen or lymph node cells, obtained before transplant. This chain links TRBV2 with TRBJ1-2, with 9 bases matching TRBD1. CDR3 nucleotide sequence: TGTGCCAGCAGTAGACAGGGGGGACTCTATGGCTACACCTTC. Amino acid sequence: CASSRQGGLYGYTF.